This T cell receptor beta chain was retrieved from a study of T cells after yellow fever vaccination. The authors made TCR cDNA by 5'RACE template switching, adding a universal primer site and UMIs. TCRdb re-called the 5' RACE reads with MiXCR, one entry per CDR3 protein. This sample yields 80,000 to 100,000 distinct CDR3 sequences, of which roughly 6% are seen a single time; about two fifths belongs to the top ten. The CDR3 has 18 amino acids. V lost 9 bases, J lost 4 bases, and 20 bases stayed unmatched. The V gene's germline CDR1 is ENHRY and CDR2 SYGVKD. Overall study results and limits: Weaker overall was a secondary response that nonetheless peaked faster, on day 5 versus 15. Most clones from primary vaccination resurfaced after the booster (around 97% CD4, around 90% CD8).

This clonotype was seen repeatedly, ten times or more. Its target is unknown. Material: CD8+ T cells sorted from PBMCs, obtained 10 days after the yellow fever booster vaccination. This sequence originates from a man younger than 35 who received the YFV17D yellow fever vaccine. The J gene is TRBJ2-1, the V gene TRBV10-3; 8 bases agree with TRBD2. CDR3 protein: CAIGPPRVAGYKYNEQFF. CDR3 DNA: TGTGCCATTGGCCCTCCGAGGGTAGCGGGGTACAAGTACAATGAGCAGTTCTTC.